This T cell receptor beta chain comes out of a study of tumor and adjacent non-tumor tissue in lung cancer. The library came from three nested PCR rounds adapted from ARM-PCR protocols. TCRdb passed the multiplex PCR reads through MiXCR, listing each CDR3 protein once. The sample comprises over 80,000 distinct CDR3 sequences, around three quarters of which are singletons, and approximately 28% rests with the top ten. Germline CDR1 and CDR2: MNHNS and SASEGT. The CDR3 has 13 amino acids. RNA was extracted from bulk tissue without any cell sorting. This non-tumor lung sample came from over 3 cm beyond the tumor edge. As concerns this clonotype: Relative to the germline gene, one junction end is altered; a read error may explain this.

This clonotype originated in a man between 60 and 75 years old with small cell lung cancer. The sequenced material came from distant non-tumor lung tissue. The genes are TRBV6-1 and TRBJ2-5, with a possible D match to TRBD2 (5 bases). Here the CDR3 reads CASSETWGETEYF. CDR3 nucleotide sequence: TGTGCCAGTAGTGAGACATGGGGAGAGACCGAGTACTTC.